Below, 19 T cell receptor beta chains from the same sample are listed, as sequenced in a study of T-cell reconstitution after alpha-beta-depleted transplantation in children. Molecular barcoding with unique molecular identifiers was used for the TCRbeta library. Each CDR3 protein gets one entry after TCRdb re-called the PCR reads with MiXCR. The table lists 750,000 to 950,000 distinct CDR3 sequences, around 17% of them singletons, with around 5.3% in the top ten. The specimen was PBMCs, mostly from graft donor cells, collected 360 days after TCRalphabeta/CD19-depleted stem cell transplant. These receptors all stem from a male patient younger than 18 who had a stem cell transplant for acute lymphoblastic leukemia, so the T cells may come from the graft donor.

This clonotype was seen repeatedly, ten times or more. The CDR3 coding sequence is TGCAGTGCTAGAGGGATAGCGGGGTACAATGAGCAGTTCTTC. Its translation: CSARGIAGYNEQFF. The chain combines TRBV20-1 with TRBJ2-1; TRBD2 matches at 8 bases. The germline gives CDR1 DFQATT, CDR2 SNEGSKA (reference sequence). V shed 1 base and J 4 bases; nucleotides not matched to a gene: 3. This CDR3 is built from 14 residues.

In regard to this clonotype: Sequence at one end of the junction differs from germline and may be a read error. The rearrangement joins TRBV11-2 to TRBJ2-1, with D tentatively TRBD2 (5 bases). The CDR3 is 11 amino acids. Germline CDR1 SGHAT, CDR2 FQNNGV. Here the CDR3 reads CASSLGAAEVF. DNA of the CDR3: TGTGCCAGCAGCTTAGGAGCGGCCGAGGTCTTC.

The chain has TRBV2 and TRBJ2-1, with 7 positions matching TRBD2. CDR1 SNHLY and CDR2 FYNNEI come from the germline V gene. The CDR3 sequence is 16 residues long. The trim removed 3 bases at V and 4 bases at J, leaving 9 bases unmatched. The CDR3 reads CASSDYAGASYNEQFF. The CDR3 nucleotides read TGTGCCAGCAGTGACTACGCGGGAGCCTCTTACAATGAGCAGTTCTTC.

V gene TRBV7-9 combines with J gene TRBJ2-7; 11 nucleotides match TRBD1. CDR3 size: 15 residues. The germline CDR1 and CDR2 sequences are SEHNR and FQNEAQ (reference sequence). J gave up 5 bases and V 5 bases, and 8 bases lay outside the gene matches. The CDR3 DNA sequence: TGTGCCAGCAGCCAGGGACAGGGGGACGTCGACGAGCAGTACTTC. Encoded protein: CASSQGQGDVDEQYF. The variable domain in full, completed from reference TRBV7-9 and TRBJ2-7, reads DTGVSQNPRHKITKRGQNVTFRCDPISEHNRLYWYRQTLGQGPEFLTYFQNEAQLEKSRLLSDRFSAERPKGSFSTLEIQRTEQGDSAMYLCASSQGQGDVDEQYFGPGTRLTVT.

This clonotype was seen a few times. CDR3 protein: CASSLGGGRTSTGELFF. In DNA, the CDR3 is TGTGCCAGCAGCTTAGGGGGCGGGAGGACTTCCACCGGGGAGCTGTTTTTT. The chain couples TRBV7-3 to TRBJ2-2, with 8 bases aligning to TRBD2. The CDR3 loop spans 17 amino acids. Trimming removed 2 bases from V and 4 bases from J; junction bases left unmatched: 9. Germline V lookup: CDR1 SGHTA, CDR2 FQGTGA.

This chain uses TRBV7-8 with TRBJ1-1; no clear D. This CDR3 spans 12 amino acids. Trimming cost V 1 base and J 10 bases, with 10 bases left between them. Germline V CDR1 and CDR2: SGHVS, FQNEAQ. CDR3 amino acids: CASSLVVDPAFF. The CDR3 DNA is TGTGCCAGCAGCTTAGTTGTGGACCCAGCTTTCTTT. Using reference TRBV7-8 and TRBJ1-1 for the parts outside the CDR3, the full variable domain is GAGVSQSPRYKVAKRGQDVALRCDPISGHVSLFWYQQALGQGPEFLTYFQNEAQLDKSGLPSDRFFAERPEGSVSTLKIQRTQQEDSAVYLCASSLVVDPAFFGQGTRLTVV.

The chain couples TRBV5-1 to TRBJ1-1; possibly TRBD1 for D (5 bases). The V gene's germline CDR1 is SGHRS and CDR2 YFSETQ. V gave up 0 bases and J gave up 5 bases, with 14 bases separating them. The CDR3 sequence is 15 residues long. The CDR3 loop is CASSLVLTRGTEAFF. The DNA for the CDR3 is TGCGCCAGCAGCTTGGTTCTCACTCGGGGGACTGAAGCTTTCTTT.

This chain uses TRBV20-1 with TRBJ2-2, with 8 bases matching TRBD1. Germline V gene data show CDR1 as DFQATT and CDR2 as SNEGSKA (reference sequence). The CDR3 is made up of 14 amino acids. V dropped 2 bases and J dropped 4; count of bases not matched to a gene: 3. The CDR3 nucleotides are TGCAGTGCTAGACCGACAGGGGTCACCGGGGAGCTGTTTTTT. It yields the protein CSARPTGVTGELFF.

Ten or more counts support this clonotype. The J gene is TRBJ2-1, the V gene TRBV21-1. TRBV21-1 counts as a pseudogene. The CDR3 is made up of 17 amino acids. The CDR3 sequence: CASSKRGEGSSYNEQFF. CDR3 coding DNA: TGTGCCAGCAGCAAAAGAGGTGAGGGGAGCTCCTACAATGAGCAGTTCTTC.

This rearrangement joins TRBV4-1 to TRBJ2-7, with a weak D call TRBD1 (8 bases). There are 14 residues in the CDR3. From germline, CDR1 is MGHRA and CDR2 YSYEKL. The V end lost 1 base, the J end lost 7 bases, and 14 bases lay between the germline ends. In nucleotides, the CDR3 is TGCGCCAGCAGCCAAGGGACAGGGAGGGGGGAGCAGTACTTC. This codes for CASSQGTGRGEQYF.

The CDR3 is CASSLNQGRGLDGYEQYF. The DNA of the CDR3 is TGTGCCAGCAGCTTAAACCAGGGGAGGGGGCTTGATGGCTACGAGCAGTACTTC. The chain links TRBV7-6 to TRBJ2-7; TRBD1 or TRBD2 may be the D gene (7 bases each). This CDR3 spans 18 amino acids. Germline values: CDR1 SGHVS, CDR2 FNYEAQ. Trimming took 2 bases from V and 3 from J, leaving 23 bases between them.

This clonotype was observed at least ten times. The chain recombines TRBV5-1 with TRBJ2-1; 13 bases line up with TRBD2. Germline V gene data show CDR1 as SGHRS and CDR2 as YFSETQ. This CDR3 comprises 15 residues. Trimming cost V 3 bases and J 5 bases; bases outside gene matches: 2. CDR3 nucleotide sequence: TGCGCCAGCAGCTGGACTAGCGGGAGACACAATGAGCAGTTCTTC. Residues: CASSWTSGRHNEQFF.

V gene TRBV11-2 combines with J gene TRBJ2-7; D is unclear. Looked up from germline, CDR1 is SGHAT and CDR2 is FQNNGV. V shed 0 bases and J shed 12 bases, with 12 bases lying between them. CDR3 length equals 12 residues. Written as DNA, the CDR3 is TGTGCCAGCAGCTTAGATCACTTTTTAGGGTACTTC. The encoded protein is CASSLDHFLGYF.

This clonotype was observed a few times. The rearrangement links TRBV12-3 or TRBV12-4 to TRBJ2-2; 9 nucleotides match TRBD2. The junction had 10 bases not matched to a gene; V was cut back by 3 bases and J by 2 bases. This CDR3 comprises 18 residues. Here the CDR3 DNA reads TGTGCCAGCAGTTTCAGGAAATCGACTAGCGGAAACACCGGGGAGCTGTTTTTT. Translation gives CASSFRKSTSGNTGELFF.

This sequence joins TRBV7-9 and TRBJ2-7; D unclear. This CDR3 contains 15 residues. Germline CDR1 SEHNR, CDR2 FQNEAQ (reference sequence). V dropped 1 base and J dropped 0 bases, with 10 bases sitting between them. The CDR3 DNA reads TGTGCCAGCAGCTTAGACGTCTCAAGCTCCTACGAGCAGTACTTC. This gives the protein CASSLDVSSSYEQYF.

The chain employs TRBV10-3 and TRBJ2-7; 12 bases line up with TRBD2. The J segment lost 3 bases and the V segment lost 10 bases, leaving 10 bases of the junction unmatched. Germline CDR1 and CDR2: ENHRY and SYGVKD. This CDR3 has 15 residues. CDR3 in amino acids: CATLRTSGEYYEQYF. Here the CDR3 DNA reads TGTGCCACCCTGAGGACTAGCGGGGAATACTACGAGCAGTACTTC.

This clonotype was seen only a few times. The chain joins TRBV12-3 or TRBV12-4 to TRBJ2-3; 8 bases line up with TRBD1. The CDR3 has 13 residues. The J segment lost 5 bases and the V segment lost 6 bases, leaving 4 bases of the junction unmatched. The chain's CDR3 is CASRGQGRDTQYF. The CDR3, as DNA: TGTGCCAGCAGAGGACAGGGCAGAGATACGCAGTATTTT.

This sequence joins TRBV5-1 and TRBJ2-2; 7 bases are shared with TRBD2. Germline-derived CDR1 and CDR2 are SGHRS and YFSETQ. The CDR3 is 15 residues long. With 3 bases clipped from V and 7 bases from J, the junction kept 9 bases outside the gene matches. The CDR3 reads CASSSELASLGELFF. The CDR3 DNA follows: TGCGCCAGCAGCTCGGAACTAGCGTCGCTCGGGGAGCTGTTTTTT.

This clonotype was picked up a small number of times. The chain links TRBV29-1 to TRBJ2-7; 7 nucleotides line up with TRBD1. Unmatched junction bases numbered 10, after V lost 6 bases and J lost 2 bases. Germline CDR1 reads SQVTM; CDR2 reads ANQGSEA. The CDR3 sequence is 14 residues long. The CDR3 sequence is CSVLPGTVTYEQYF. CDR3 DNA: TGCAGCGTCCTGCCGGGGACAGTCACCTACGAGCAGTACTTC.